The 29 T cell receptor beta chains presented below share a single source sample, sequenced in a study of blood T cell repertoires in COVID-19. The protocol was immunoSEQ multiplex PCR, while the TCRdb copy is restricted to in-frame clones and leaves out a portion. The sample includes approximately 97,000 clones, 90% of them seen just once. The sequenced material came from peripheral blood. Source of these receptors: a man in his 60s with acute or convalescent COVID-19.

The gene calls are TRBV20-1 and TRBJ1-1; D is undetermined. From germline, CDR1 is DFQATT and CDR2 SNEGSKA (reference sequence). This CDR3 is built from 11 residues. The CDR3 protein is CSTRPHTEAFF. In DNA form, the CDR3 reads TGCAGCACTAGGCCCCACACTGAAGCTTTCTTT.

This chain joins TRBV19 and TRBJ1-2; 7 nucleotides agree with TRBD1. The CDR3 runs 13 residues. Germline CDR1 reads LNHDA; CDR2 reads SQIVND (reference sequence). With V trimmed by 6 bases and J by 7 bases, 8 bases remained unmatched. CDR3 loop: CASRVYRGSGYTF. CDR3 DNA sequence: TGTGCCAGTAGGGTATACAGGGGTAGTGGCTACACCTTC.

The chain uses TRBV15 and TRBJ1-2; 8 bases fit TRBD1. The CDR3 runs 13 residues. CDR1 is LNHNV and CDR2 is YYDKDF in the germline V gene (reference sequence). The J segment lost 8 bases and the V segment lost 5 bases, leaving 7 bases of the junction unmatched. Written as DNA, the CDR3 is TGTGCCACCAGCGCTAGGACAGGGCAAGGCTACACCTTC. Translated: CATSARTGQGYTF. Full variable domain (outside the CDR3, taken from reference TRBV15 and TRBJ1-2): DAMVIQNPRYQVTQFGKPVTLSCSQTLNHNVMYWYQQKSSQAPKLLFHYYDKDFNNEADTPDNFQSRRPNTSFCFLDIRSPGLGDTAMYLCATSARTGQGYTFGSGTRLTVV.

The rearrangement uses TRBV5-4 and TRBJ2-3; TRBD2 matches 10 bases. Unmatched junction bases numbered 6, after V lost 2 bases and J lost 0 bases. CDR3 length: 17 residues. Germline-derived CDR1 and CDR2 are SGHNT and YYREEE (reference sequence). CDR3 nucleotides: TGTGCCAGCAGCTTCGCCGGGACTAGCGTTAGCACAGATACGCAGTATTTT. Translation: CASSFAGTSVSTDTQYF.

This clone appeared a single time. The chain joins TRBV5-1 to TRBJ1-4, with unresolved D. The germline gives CDR1 SGHRS, CDR2 YFSETQ. Trimming pared 0 bases from V and 2 bases from J, leaving 8 bases between. This CDR3 region has 15 residues. The DNA for the CDR3 is TGCGCCAGCAGCTTGGGTCCGGGGACTAATGAAAAACTGTTTTTT. This translates into CASSLGPGTNEKLFF.

In its sample, this clone was seen once. This rearrangement joins TRBV4-2 to TRBJ1-3; 7 nucleotides align to TRBD1. Per the germline V gene, CDR1 is LGHNA and CDR2 is YNFKEQ. CDR3 length equals 17 residues. The trim removed 1 base at V and 0 bases at J, leaving 6 bases unmatched. The DNA for the CDR3 is TGTGCCAGCAGCCAAGGGACAGGCGTTAGCTCTGGAAACACCATATATTTT. Translated, it gives CASSQGTGVSSGNTIYF.

The V gene is TRBV29-1, the J gene TRBJ2-3; a weak D match, TRBD2 (6 bases). Germline V CDR1 and CDR2: SQVTM, ANQGSEA. The V end was cut by 4 bases, the J end by 7 bases, with 15 bases between. This CDR3 spans 13 amino acids. The CDR3 DNA reads as TGCAGCGTTGTAGGCGGGGCGGAGAATACGCAGTATTTT. This encodes CSVVGGAENTQYF.

This clone was observed a single time. The V call is TRBV9, the J call TRBJ1-5, with unresolved D. CDR1 and CDR2 from the germline V gene are SGDLS and YYNGEE. The V and J ends lost 0 bases and 1 base respectively, with 5 bases between them. CDR3 length equals 14 residues. Here the CDR3 reads CASSVAGSNQPQHF. The DNA for the CDR3 is TGTGCCAGCAGCGTAGCTGGCAGCAATCAGCCCCAGCATTTT.

The gene calls are TRBV19 and TRBJ2-2; 11 nucleotides align to TRBD2. The J segment lost 4 bases and the V segment lost 1 base, leaving 5 bases of the junction unmatched. Germline V gives CDR1 LNHDA, CDR2 SQIVND (reference sequence). CDR3 size: 17 residues. The CDR3 loop is CASSIVGLAGATGELFF. The CDR3 DNA is TGTGCCAGTAGTATAGTAGGACTAGCGGGTGCCACCGGGGAGCTGTTTTTT.

The chain has TRBV6-5 and TRBJ2-7; D not certain. V lost 11 bases to trimming and J lost 2 bases, with 10 bases between them. The CDR3 runs 11 residues. CDR1 MNHEY and CDR2 SVGAGI come from the germline V gene. CDR3 coding DNA: TGTGCCGGCTTGACACCCTACGAGCAGTACTTC. Translated, it gives CAGLTPYEQYF.

The rearrangement uses TRBV19 and TRBJ2-3, with D tentatively TRBD2 (5 bases). CDR3 length equals 14 residues. Trimming cost V 3 bases and J 4 bases, with 11 bases left between them. Germline V lookup: CDR1 LNHDA, CDR2 SQIVND (reference sequence). CDR3 sequence: CASSIIHSADTQYF. CDR3 bases: TGTGCCAGTAGTATTATACATAGCGCAGATACGCAGTATTTT.

V gene TRBV2 combines with J gene TRBJ1-5, with a weak D call TRBD1 (6 bases). This CDR3 has 15 amino acids. The ends were cut back, 7 bases at V and 5 bases at J, with 18 bases in the middle. CDR1 is SNHLY, CDR2 FYNNEI, per germline. The DNA for the CDR3 is TGTGCCAGCACCTTCATGGCGGGGGGCGATCAGCCCCAGCATTTT. Its translation: CASTFMAGGDQPQHF.

The genes are TRBV5-1 and TRBJ1-1; the D is unclear. CDR1 SGHRS and CDR2 YFSETQ come from the germline V gene. V dropped 0 bases and J dropped 11 bases, with 14 bases sitting between them. The CDR3 spans 13 residues. The CDR3 is CASSLEGAFGAFF. CDR3 DNA sequence: TGCGCCAGCAGCTTGGAGGGAGCCTTTGGGGCTTTCTTT.

As for this clone: A junction end diverges from the germline sequence, so it may reflect a read error. The rearrangement joins TRBV3-1 (or the pseudogene TRBV3-2) to TRBJ2-1, with 7 bases identical to TRBD2. Germline V gives CDR1 LGHDT, CDR2 YNNKEL (reference sequence). The CDR3 totals 16 residues. This CDR3 is CASSQEGRVRYSEQFF. Written as DNA, the CDR3 is TGTGCCAGCAGCCAAGAGGGGAGGGTCCGATACAGTGAGCAGTTCTTC.

Turning to this clone: Germline is not matched at one junction end, which may reflect a read error. Other DNA sequences within the sample encode an identical CDR3. The gene calls are TRBV2 and TRBJ2-7; a possible D gene is TRBD1 (5 bases). CDR1 is SNHLY, CDR2 FYNNEI, per germline. The CDR3 loop spans 14 amino acids. The CDR3 coding sequence is TGCGCCAGCAGTGAGATCAGGGACTCCTACGAGCAGTACTTC. Amino acids: CASSEIRDSYEQYF.

The chain employs TRBV5-4 and TRBJ2-1; 8 positions agree with TRBD2. Losses at the gene ends were 2 bases for V and 0 bases for J; bases not matched to a gene: 1. The CDR3 has 15 amino acids. Germline-derived CDR1 and CDR2 are SGHNT and YYREEE (reference sequence). The CDR3 spells CASSFSGASYNEQFF. Written as DNA, the CDR3 is TGTGCCAGCAGCTTTAGCGGGGCCTCCTACAATGAGCAGTTCTTC.

The rearrangement joins TRBV25-1 to TRBJ2-6; perhaps TRBD1 as D (6 bases). Germline V gene data show CDR1 as MGHDK and CDR2 as SYGVNS. V was pared by 6 bases and J by 4 bases, with 13 bases between. CDR3 size: 15 residues. CDR3 in DNA: TGTGCCAGCAGGGGACACCGCTTAGGGGCCAACGTCCTGACTTTC. Translated: CASRGHRLGANVLTF.

The rearrangement links TRBV12-3 or TRBV12-4 to TRBJ1-1, with D hard to call. Trimming left V 6 bases short and J 0 bases short, with 8 bases between. The CDR3 runs to 13 residues. The CDR3 reads CASSYIMNTEAFF. The CDR3 nucleotides are TGTGCCAGCAGCTATATAATGAACACTGAAGCTTTCTTT.

V gene TRBV5-1 combines with J gene TRBJ2-1, with D possibly matching TRBD2 (7 bases). V lost 6 bases and J 8 bases, leaving 18 bases between the germline ends. Per the germline V gene, CDR1 is SGHRS and CDR2 is YFSETQ. CDR3 length equals 14 residues. CDR3 protein: CASTPGGGSHEQFF. CDR3 bases: TGCGCCAGCACACCTGGGGGGGGCTCCCATGAGCAGTTCTTC.

The chain carries TRBV29-1 and TRBJ1-1; 7 positions agree with TRBD1. Germline V gene lookup returns CDR1 SQVTM and CDR2 ANQGSEA. V dropped 7 bases and J dropped 4; count of bases not matched to a gene: 6. This CDR3 region has 12 residues. This chain's CDR3 is CSANRGGTEAFF. CDR3 DNA: TGCAGCGCCAACAGGGGAGGCACTGAAGCTTTCTTT.

This chain links TRBV28 with TRBJ1-1; D gene ambiguous. CDR1 MDHEN and CDR2 SYDVKM come from the germline V gene. The CDR3 covers 12 residues. V shed 6 bases and J shed 2 bases, with 7 bases lying between them. CDR3 bases: TGTGCCAGCAGCCAGACTAACACTGAAGCTTTCTTT. Its translation: CASSQTNTEAFF.

This clone was seen more than once but under ten times. This chain connects TRBV7-2 to TRBJ1-2, with TRBD1 matching 7 bases. Unmatched junction bases numbered 12, after V lost 0 bases and J lost 8 bases. The CDR3 loop spans 16 amino acids. Germline V lookup: CDR1 SGHTA, CDR2 FQGNSA. This CDR3 reads CASSLARGGQAKGYTF. DNA for the CDR3: TGTGCCAGCAGCTTAGCGAGAGGAGGACAGGCAAAGGGCTACACCTTC. The entire variable domain, with the rest obtained from reference TRBV7-2 and TRBJ1-2, is as follows: GAGVSQSPSNKVTEKGKDVELRCDPISGHTALYWYRQSLGQGLEFLIYFQGNSAPDKSGLPSDRFSAERTGGSVSTLTIQRTQQEDSAVYLCASSLARGGQAKGYTFGSGTRLTVV.

The V call is TRBV13, the J call TRBJ1-2; TRBD1 aligns across 7 bases. The V gene end was trimmed by 5 bases and the J gene end by 6 bases; junction bases not matched to a gene: 15. This CDR3 region has 16 residues. Germline V gives CDR1 PRHDT, CDR2 FYEKMQ (reference sequence). Here the CDR3 reads CASSQSTGVWEHGYTF. For the CDR3, the DNA is TGTGCCAGCAGCCAAAGTACAGGGGTTTGGGAACATGGCTACACCTTC.

This clone was seen a handful of times. V and J are TRBV27 and TRBJ1-1; unclear D gene. V lost 5 bases to trimming and J lost 4 bases, with 23 bases between them. The CDR3 contains 17 residues. Looked up from germline, CDR1 is MNHEY and CDR2 is SMNVEV (reference sequence). CDR3 residues: CASSPTWITIAGTEAFF. In DNA, the CDR3 is TGTGCCAGCAGTCCCACTTGGATAACTATCGCGGGCACTGAAGCTTTCTTT.

V and J are TRBV5-1 and TRBJ1-1, with D possibly TRBD1 on 6 matching bases. In germline, CDR1 is SGHRS, CDR2 YFSETQ. With 2 bases removed from V and 5 bases from J, the gap between germline ends came to 13 bases. The CDR3 spans 14 residues. The CDR3 region is CASSFAGAGTEAFF. The DNA for the CDR3 is TGCGCCAGCAGCTTTGCAGGGGCTGGTACTGAAGCTTTCTTT.

This clone was counted between two and nine times. The V call is TRBV19, the J call TRBJ1-5; perhaps TRBD1 as D (5 bases). V was trimmed by 4 bases and J by 0 bases, leaving 13 bases between them. Germline CDR1 reads LNHDA; CDR2 reads SQIVND (reference sequence). The CDR3 runs to 16 residues. The CDR3 nucleotides are TGTGCCAGTAGTAGGGGCGATGCATATAGCAATCAGCCCCAGCATTTT. Protein sequence: CASSRGDAYSNQPQHF.

CDR3 in DNA: TGTGCCAGCAGTTATGACAGGAGGAACACTGAAGCTTTCTTT. Translating it yields CASSYDRRNTEAFF. This chain links TRBV6-5 with TRBJ1-1; weak D call: TRBD1 (6 bases). V was cut by 3 bases and J by 1 base, with 9 bases left in between. Per the germline V gene, CDR1 is MNHEY and CDR2 is SVGAGI. This CDR3 comprises 14 residues.

V is TRBV19 and J is TRBJ2-7; D possibly corresponds to TRBD2 (7 bases). Germline V lookup: CDR1 LNHDA, CDR2 SQIVND (reference sequence). The ends were cut back, 4 bases at V and 2 bases at J, with 18 bases in the middle. This CDR3 contains 16 residues. CDR3 in amino acids: CASSRGRAGAPYEQYF. The CDR3 nucleotides read TGTGCCAGTAGTAGGGGAAGGGCGGGGGCTCCCTACGAGCAGTACTTC.

The genes are TRBV4-1 and TRBJ1-2; D is unresolved. CDR3 length equals 16 residues. Trimming cost V 0 bases and J 8 bases, with 19 bases left between them. The germline V gene has CDR1 MGHRA and CDR2 YSYEKL. This CDR3 reads CASSQEFLREGLGYTF. For the CDR3, the DNA is TGCGCCAGCAGCCAAGAGTTTTTAAGGGAGGGTTTAGGCTACACCTTC.